Described below is a single T cell receptor beta chain sequence and its context. The antigen it binds to is not known. No quality values exist for individual bases; no much larger clone is one base distant. TCRbeta CDR3 regions were amplified from genomic DNA using the immunoSEQ Assay, a bias-controlled multiplex PCR. As for how the authors treated the data: Within the assay, amplification of reference gene primers was used to estimate how many nucleated cells each sample contained. Sequence reads were collapsed and filtered to measure the absolute abundance of every unique TCRbeta CDR3 rearrangement. Productive Simpson clonality was computed per sample as the square root of Simpson's diversity index over productive rearrangements. The clones in this table, taken by TCRdb from immuneACCESS, are in-frame only. Not every clone is retained; where verified, under half of the shortfall comes from an unresolved V gene, and the cause of the rest is unknown. V, J and clone size derive from that table, while D and trimming were established from the DNA sequence. This sample is represented by 150,000 or so clones; 75% to 90% of them were singletons. 10% to 15% of the sample comes from the top ten.

This sample was included in a study of blood T cell repertoires in COVID-19 (dated by TCRdb to 2018 to 2020). Regarding the research as a whole: Collaborator samples came from the United States, Italy and Spain and covered acute and convalescent phases of COVID-19. The material from the prospective study consisted of cDNA or gDNA derived from T cells, B-cell-depleted T cells, or PBMCs. Deeply sampled blood TCRbeta repertoires from subjects exposed to, actively infected with, or recovered from COVID-19 were included in the dataset. The repertoires were released in a freely available public database intended as a resource for research on the immune response to SARS-CoV-2. The samples were drawn from two sources: the first 160 participants of the ongoing ImmuneRACE study, and approximately 1,300 subjects contributed by 6 global collaborators. Sample metadata almost always included a de-identified subject ID, COVID-19 status, age in years and sex. Where available, HLA class I and class II types were taken from metadata supplied by the sample provider and were not determined by assay-based typing. Findings and caveats that apply to the study as a whole: The amount of clinical and demographic metadata varied by source and participant and was provided uncurated.

The cysteine opens and the phenylalanine closes a CDR3 of 15 amino acids. The sequence is cut down to CDR3 DNA, 45 bases in frame from base 1. Trimming costs V 5 bases and J 5 bases, and their ends lie 18 bases apart. CDR1 and CDR2, looked up from the germline V gene, are MGHRA and YSYEKL. At one collaborating source in Seattle, patients were enrolled during active infection and were followed longitudinally through the course of disease. The collaborating institutions used their own protocols to collect whole blood in K2EDTA tubes. Collaborator samples were shipped for TCRbeta analysis as frozen whole blood, isolated PBMCs, or DNA extracted from either sample type.

The rearranged chain carries TRBV4-1 and TRBJ2-5; a tentative D match to TRBD2 spans 7 bases. This clonotype was sampled from a young man with COVID-19, enrolled during active disease. Specimen: peripheral blood. The DNA reads as follows: TGCGCCAGCAGCATACGAGGGGGAGGGCGGGAGACCCAGTACTTC. Translated, this is CASSIRGGGRETQYF.